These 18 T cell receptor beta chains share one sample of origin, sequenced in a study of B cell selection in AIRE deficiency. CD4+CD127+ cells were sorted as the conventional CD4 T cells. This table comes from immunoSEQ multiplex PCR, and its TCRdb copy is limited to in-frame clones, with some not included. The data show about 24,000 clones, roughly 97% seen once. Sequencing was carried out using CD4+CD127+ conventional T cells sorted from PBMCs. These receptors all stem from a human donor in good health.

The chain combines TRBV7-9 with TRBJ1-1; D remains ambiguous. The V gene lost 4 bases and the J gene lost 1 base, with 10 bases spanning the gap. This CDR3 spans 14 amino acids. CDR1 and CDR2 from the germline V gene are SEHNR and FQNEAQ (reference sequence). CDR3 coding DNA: TGTGCCAGCAGCTCTCCCGGCGGGAACACTGAAGCTTTCTTT. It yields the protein CASSSPGGNTEAFF.

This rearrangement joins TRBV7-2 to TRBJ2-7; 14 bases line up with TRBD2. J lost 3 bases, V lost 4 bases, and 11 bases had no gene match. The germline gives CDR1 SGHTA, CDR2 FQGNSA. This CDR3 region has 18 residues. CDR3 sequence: CASSSQGRGLAGGYEQYF. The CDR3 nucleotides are TGTGCCAGCAGCTCACAGGGCCGCGGACTAGCGGGGGGCTACGAGCAGTACTTC.

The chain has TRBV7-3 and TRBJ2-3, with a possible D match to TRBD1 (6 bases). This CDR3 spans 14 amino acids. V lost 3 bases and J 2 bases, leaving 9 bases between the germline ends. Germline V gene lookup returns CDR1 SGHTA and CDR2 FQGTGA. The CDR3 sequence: CASSFDRFTDTQYF. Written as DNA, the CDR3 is TGTGCCAGCAGCTTTGACAGGTTCACAGATACGCAGTATTTT.

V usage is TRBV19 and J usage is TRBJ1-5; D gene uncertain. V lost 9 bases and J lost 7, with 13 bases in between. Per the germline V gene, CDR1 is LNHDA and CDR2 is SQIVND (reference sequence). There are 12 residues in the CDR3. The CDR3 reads CASCPMGQPQHF. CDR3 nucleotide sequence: TGTGCCAGCTGTCCTATGGGCCAGCCCCAGCATTTT.

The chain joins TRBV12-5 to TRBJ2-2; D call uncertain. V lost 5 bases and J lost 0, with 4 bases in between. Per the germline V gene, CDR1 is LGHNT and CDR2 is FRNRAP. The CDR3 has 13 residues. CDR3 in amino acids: CASGKTNTGELFF. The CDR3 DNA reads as TGTGCTAGTGGTAAAACGAACACCGGGGAGCTGTTTTTT.

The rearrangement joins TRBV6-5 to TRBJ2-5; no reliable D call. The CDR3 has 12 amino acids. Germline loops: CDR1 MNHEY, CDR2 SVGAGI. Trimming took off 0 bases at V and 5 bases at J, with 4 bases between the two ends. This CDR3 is CASSYSMETQYF. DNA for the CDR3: TGTGCCAGCAGTTACTCGATGGAGACCCAGTACTTC.

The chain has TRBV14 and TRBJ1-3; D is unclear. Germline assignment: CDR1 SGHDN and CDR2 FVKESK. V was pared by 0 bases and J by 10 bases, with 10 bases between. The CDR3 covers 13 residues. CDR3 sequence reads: CASSQDEGGTIYF. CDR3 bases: TGTGCCAGCAGCCAAGACGAGGGAGGAACCATATATTTT.

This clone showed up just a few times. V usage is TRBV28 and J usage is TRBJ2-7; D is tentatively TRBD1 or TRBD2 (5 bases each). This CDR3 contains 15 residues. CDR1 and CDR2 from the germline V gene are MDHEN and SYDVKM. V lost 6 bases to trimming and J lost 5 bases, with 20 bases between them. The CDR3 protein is CASRSRDGLRNEQYF. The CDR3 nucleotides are TGTGCCAGCAGGTCCAGGGACGGCCTTAGAAACGAGCAGTACTTC.

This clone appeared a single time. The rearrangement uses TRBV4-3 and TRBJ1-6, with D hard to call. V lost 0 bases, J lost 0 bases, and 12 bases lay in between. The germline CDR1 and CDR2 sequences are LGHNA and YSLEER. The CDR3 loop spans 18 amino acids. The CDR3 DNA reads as TGCGCCAGCAGCCAAGATCAATCGCCGAGCTCCTATAATTCACCCCTCCACTTT. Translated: CASSQDQSPSSYNSPLHF.

The CDR3 DNA is TGCGCCAGCAGCCAGGGACTAGCGGGAGCAGCGGAGCAGTACTTC. Protein sequence: CASSQGLAGAAEQYF. The chain employs TRBV5-1 and TRBJ2-7; 14 nucleotides agree with TRBD2. This CDR3 has 15 amino acids. J lost 7 bases, V lost 4 bases, and 7 bases had no gene match. CDR1 and CDR2 from the germline V gene are SGHRS and YFSETQ.

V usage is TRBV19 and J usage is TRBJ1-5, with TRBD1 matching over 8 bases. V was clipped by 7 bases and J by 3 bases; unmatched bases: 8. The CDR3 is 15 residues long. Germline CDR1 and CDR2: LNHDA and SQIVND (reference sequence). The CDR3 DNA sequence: TGTGCCAGTACCATACAGGGGGGCCTCAATCAGCCCCAGCATTTT. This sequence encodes CASTIQGGLNQPQHF.

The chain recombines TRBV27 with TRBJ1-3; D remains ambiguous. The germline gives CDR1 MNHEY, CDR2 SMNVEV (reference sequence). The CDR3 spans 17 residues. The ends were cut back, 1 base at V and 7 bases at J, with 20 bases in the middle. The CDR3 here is CASSLWVGNSRENTIYF. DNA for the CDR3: TGTGCCAGCAGTTTATGGGTAGGGAATTCCCGAGAGAACACCATATATTTT.

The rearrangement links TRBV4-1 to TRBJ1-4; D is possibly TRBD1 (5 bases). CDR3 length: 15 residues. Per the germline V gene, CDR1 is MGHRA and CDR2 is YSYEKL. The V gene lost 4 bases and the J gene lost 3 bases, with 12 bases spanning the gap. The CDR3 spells CASSPWGDSNEKLFF. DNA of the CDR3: TGCGCCAGCAGCCCCTGGGGGGATTCTAATGAAAAACTGTTTTTT.

The CDR3 loop reads CAIRLAGQETQYF. The CDR3 DNA reads as TGTGCCATCCGACTAGCGGGCCAAGAGACCCAGTACTTC. The chain has TRBV28 and TRBJ2-5; 10 bases are a match to TRBD2. Germline V gene lookup returns CDR1 MDHEN and CDR2 SYDVKM. Trimming took 10 bases from V and 1 from J; bases not matched to a gene: 3. The CDR3 runs 13 residues.

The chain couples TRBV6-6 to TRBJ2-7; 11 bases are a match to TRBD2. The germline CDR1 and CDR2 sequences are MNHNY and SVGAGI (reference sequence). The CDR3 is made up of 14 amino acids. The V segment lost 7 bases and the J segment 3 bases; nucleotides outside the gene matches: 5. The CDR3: CASTLAGGDYEQYF. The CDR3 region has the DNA TGTGCCAGCACGTTAGCGGGAGGGGACTACGAGCAGTACTTC.

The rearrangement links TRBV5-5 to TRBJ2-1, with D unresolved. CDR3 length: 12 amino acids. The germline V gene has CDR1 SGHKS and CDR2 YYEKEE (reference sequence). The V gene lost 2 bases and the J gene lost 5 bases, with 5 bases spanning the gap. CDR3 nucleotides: TGTGCCAGCAGCTTTTCCGACAATGAGCAGTTCTTC. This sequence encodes CASSFSDNEQFF.

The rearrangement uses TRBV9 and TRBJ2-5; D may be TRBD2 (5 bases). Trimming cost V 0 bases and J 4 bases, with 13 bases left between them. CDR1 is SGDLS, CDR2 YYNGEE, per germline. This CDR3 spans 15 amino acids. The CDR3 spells CASSVGAGGPETQYF. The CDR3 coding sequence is TGTGCCAGCAGCGTAGGGGCCGGCGGGCCAGAGACCCAGTACTTC.

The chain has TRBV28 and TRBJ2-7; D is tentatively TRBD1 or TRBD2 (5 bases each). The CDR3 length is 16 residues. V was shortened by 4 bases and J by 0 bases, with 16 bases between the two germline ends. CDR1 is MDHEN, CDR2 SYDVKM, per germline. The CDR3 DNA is TGTGCCAGCAGTTCACCTCCGGGACGCGGCTCCTACGAGCAGTACTTC. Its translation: CASSSPPGRGSYEQYF.